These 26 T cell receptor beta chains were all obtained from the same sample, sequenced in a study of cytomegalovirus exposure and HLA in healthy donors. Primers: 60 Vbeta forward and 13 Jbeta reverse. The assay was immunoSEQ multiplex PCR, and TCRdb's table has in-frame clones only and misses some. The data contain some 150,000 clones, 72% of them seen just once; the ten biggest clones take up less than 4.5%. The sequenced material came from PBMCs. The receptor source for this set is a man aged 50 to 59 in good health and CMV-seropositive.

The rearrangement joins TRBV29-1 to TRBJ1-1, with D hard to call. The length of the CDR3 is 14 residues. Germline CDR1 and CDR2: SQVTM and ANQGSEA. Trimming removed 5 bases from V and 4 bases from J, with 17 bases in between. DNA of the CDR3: TGCAGCGTTTCCCGGGTCCTCTCGGGCACTGAAGCTTTCTTT. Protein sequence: CSVSRVLSGTEAFF. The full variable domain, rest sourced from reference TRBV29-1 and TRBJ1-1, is SAVISQKPSRDICQRGTSLTIQCQVDSQVTMMFWYRQQPGQSLTLIATANQGSEATYESGFVIDKFPISRPNLTFSTLTVSNMSPEDSSIYLCSVSRVLSGTEAFFGQGTRLTVV.

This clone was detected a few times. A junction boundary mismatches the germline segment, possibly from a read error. CDR3 protein: CSSSSSSGLAGQTDTQYF. The CDR3, as DNA: TGTTCCAGCAGTTCCTCCTCGGGACTAGCGGGGCAAACAGATACGCAGTATTTT. The chain uses TRBV7-9 and TRBJ2-3; TRBD2 matches 13 bases. Per germline, CDR1 SEHNR and CDR2 FQNEAQ (reference sequence). There are 18 residues in the CDR3.

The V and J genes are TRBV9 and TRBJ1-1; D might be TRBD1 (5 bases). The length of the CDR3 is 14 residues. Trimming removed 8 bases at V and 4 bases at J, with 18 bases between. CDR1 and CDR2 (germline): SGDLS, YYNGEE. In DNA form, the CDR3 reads TGTGCCAGTTCCGAGCGGGGCGGGGGCACTGAAGCTTTCTTT. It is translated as CASSERGGGTEAFF.

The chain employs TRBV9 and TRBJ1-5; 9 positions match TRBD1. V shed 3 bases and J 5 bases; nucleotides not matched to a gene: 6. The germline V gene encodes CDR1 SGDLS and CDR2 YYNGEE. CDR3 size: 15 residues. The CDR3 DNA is TGTGCCAGCAGCGGAGGACAGGGGAGTCATCAGCCCCAGCATTTT. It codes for CASSGGQGSHQPQHF.

The CDR3 region is CASSSRDRGSNQPQHF. The CDR3 DNA sequence: TGTGCCAGCAGTTCTCGGGACAGGGGAAGCAATCAGCCCCAGCATTTT. The chain combines TRBV28 with TRBJ1-5, with TRBD1 matching over 10 bases. The ends lost 4 bases at V and 1 base at J; junction bases unmatched: 4. Per the germline V gene, CDR1 is MDHEN and CDR2 is SYDVKM. This CDR3 is built from 16 residues.

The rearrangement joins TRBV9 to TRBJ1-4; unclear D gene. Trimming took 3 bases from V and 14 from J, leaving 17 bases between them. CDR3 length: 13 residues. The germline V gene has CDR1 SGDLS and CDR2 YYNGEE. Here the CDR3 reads CASSETGDGRLFF. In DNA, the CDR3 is TGTGCCAGCAGCGAGACGGGAGATGGTCGGCTGTTTTTT. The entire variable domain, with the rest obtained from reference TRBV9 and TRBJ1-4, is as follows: DSGVTQTPKHLITATGQRVTLRCSPRSGDLSVYWYQQSLDQGLQFLIQYYNGEERAKGNILERFSAQQFPDLHSELNLSSLELGDSALYFCASSETGDGRLFFGSGTQLSVL.

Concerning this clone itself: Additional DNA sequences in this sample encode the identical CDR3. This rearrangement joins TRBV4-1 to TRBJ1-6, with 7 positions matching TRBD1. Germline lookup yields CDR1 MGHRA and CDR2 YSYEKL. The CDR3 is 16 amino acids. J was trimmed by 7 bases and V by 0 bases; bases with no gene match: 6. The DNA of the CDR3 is TGCGCCAGCAGCCAAGATAGACAGGGAAGGAATTCACCCCTCCACTTT. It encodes CASSQDRQGRNSPLHF.

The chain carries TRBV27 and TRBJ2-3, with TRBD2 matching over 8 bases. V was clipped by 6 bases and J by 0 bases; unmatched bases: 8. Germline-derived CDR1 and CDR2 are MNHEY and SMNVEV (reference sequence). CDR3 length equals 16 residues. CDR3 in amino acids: CASSHGLAPSTDTQYF. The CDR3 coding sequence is TGTGCCAGCAGCCACGGACTAGCACCTAGCACAGATACGCAGTATTTT.

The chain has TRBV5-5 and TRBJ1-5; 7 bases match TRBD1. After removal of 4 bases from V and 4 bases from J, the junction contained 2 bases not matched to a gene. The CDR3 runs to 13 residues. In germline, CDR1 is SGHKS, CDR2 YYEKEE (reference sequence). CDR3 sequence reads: CASSTTGNQPQHF. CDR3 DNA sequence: TGTGCCAGCAGCACGACAGGGAATCAGCCCCAGCATTTT.

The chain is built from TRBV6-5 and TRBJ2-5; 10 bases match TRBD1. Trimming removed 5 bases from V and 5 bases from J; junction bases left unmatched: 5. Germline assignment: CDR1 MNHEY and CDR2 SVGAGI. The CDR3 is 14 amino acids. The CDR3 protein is CASSRGQGRETQYF. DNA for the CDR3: TGTGCCAGCAGTAGGGGACAGGGGAGGGAGACCCAGTACTTC.

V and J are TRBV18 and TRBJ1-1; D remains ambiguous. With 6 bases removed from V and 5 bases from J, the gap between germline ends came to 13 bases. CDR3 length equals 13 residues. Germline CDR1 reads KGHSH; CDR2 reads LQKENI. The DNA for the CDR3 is TGTGCCAGCTCGCAACTAAGGGAGACTGAAGCTTTCTTT. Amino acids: CASSQLRETEAFF.

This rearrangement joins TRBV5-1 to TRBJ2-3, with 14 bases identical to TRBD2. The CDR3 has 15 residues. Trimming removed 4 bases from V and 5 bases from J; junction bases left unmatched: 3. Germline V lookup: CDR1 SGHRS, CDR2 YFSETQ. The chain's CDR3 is CASSGLAGGIDTQYF. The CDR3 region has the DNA TGCGCCAGCAGCGGACTAGCGGGAGGAATAGATACGCAGTATTTT.

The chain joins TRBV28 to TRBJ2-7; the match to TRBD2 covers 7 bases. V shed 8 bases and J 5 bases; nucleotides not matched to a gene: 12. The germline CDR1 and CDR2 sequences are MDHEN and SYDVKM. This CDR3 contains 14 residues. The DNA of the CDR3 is TGTGCCAGCCTTAGAGGCGGGAGCAGAAACGAGCAGTACTTC. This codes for CASLRGGSRNEQYF. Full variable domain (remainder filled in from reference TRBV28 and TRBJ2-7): DVKVTQSSRYLVKRTGEKVFLECVQDMDHENMFWYRQDPGLGLRLIYFSYDVKMKEKGDIPEGYSVSREKKERFSLILESASTNQTSMYLCASLRGGSRNEQYFGPGTRLTVT.

In DNA form, the CDR3 reads TGCGCCAGCAGCTTGACAGGGGACAGGACCTACCAAGAGACCCAGTACTTC. Protein sequence: CASSLTGDRTYQETQYF. The V and J genes are TRBV5-1 and TRBJ2-5, with 8 bases aligning to TRBD1. The ends lost 1 base at V and 0 bases at J; junction bases unmatched: 8. The V gene's germline CDR1 is SGHRS and CDR2 YFSETQ. The CDR3 contains 17 residues.

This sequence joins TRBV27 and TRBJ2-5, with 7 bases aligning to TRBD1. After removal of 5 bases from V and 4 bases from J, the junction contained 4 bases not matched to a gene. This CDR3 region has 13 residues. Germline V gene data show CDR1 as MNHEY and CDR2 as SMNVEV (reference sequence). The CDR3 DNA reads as TGTGCCAGCAGTGAACAGGGGAGAGAGACCCAGTACTTC. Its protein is CASSEQGRETQYF.

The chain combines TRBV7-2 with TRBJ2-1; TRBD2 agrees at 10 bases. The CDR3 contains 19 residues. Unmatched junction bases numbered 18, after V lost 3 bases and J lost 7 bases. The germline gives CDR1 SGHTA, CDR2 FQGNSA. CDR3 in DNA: TGTGCCAGCAGCTTTGTGGCCCTGACCGTTAGCGGGAGGTTTAATGAGCAGTTCTTC. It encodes CASSFVALTVSGRFNEQFF.

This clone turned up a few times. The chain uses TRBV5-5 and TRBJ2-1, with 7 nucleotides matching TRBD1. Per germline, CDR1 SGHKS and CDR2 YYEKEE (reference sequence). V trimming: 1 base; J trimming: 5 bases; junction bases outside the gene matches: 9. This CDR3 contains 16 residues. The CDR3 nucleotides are TGTGCCAGCAGCTTGAGGGGTGACAGGGTTAACAATGAGCAGTTCTTC. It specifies CASSLRGDRVNNEQFF.

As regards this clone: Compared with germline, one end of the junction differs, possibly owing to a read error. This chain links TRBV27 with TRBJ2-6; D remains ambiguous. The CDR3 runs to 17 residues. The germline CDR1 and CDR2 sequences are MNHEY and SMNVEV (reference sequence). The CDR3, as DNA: TGTGCCAGCACCCAACGCATCATGGGCTCTGGGTCCAACGTCCTGACTTTC. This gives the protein CASTQRIMGSGSNVLTF. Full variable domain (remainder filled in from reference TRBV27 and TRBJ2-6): EAQVTQNPRYLITVTGKKLTVTCSQNMNHEYMSWYRQDPGLGLRQIYYSMNVEVTDKGDVPEGYKVSRKEKRNFPLILESPSPNQTSLYFCASTQRIMGSGSNVLTFGAGSRLTVL.

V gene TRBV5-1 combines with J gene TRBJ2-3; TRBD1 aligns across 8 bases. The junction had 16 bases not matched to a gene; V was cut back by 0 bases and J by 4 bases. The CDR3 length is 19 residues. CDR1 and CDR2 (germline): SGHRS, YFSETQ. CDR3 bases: TGCGCCAGCAGCTTGGCCAAATCGCTTCCGGGACAGGAGTCAGATACGCAGTATTTT. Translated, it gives CASSLAKSLPGQESDTQYF.

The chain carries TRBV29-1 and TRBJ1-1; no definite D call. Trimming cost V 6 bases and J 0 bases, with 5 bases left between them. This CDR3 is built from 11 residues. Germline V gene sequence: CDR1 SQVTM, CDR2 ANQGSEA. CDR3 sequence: CSVELNTEAFF. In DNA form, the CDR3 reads TGCAGCGTAGAGTTGAACACTGAAGCTTTCTTT.

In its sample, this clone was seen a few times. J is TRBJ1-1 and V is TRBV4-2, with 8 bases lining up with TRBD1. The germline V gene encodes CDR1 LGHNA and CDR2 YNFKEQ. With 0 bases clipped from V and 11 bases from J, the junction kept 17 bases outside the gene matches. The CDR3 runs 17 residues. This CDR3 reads CASSQEIGGQAPSSAFF. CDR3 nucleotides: TGTGCCAGCAGCCAAGAGATAGGGGGACAGGCGCCCTCGTCGGCTTTCTTT.

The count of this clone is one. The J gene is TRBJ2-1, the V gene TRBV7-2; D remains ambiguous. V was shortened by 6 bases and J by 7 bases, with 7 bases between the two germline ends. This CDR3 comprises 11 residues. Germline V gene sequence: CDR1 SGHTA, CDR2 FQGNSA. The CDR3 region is CASSLRNEQFF. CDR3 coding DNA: TGTGCCAGCAGTCTCAGGAATGAGCAGTTCTTC. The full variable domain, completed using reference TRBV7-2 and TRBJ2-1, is GAGVSQSPSNKVTEKGKDVELRCDPISGHTALYWYRQSLGQGLEFLIYFQGNSAPDKSGLPSDRFSAERTGGSVSTLTIQRTQQEDSAVYLCASSLRNEQFFGPGTRLTVL.

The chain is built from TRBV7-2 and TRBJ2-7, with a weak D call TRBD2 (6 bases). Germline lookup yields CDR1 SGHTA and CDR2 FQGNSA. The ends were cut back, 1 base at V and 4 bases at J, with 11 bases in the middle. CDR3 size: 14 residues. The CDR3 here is CASSLETGVYEQYF. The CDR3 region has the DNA TGTGCCAGCAGCTTAGAGACGGGGGTATACGAGCAGTACTTC. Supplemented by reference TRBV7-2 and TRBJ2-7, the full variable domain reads GAGVSQSPSNKVTEKGKDVELRCDPISGHTALYWYRQSLGQGLEFLIYFQGNSAPDKSGLPSDRFSAERTGGSVSTLTIQRTQQEDSAVYLCASSLETGVYEQYFGPGTRLTVT.

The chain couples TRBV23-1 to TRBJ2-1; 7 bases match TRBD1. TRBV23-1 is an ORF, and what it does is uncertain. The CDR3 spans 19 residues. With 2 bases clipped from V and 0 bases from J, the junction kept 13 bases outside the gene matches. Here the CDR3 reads CASSQPKDRFFSSYNEQFF. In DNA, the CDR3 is TGCGCCAGCAGTCAACCGAAGGACAGGTTTTTTAGCTCCTACAATGAGCAGTTCTTC.

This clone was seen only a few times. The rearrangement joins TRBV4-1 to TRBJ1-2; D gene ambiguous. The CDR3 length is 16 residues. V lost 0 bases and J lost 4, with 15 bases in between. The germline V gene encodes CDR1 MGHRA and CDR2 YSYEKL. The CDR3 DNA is TGCGCCAGCAGCCAAGACCGGGGTCGGCTCCCCTATGGCTACACCTTC. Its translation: CASSQDRGRLPYGYTF.

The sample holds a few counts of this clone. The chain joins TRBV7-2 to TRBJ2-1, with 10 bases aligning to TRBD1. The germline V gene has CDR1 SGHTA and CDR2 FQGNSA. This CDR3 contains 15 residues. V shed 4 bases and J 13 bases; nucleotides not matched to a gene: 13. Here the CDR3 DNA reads TGTGCCAGCAGCTCCCGGGACAGGGGAGCTAGGTACCAGTTCTTC. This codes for CASSSRDRGARYQFF.